The clone carrying this T cell receptor beta chain occurred a few times. The antigen is not known. This CDR3 region has 12 residues. Germline CDR1 is DFQATT and CDR2 is SNEGSKA (reference sequence). The junction had 6 bases not matched to a gene; V was cut back by 6 bases and J by 9 bases. TCRdb ran MiXCR on the 5' RACE reads and lists one entry per CDR3 protein. Of 300,000 to 400,000 distinct CDR3 sequences in the sample, 15% were seen once. This specimen comes from a study of T-cell memory formation after mild COVID-19. Whole-study findings and limits: Contracting CD4+ clones lay largely in CM and EM, with CD8+ ones residing in EMRA.

The TCR was taken from a young man who had mild COVID-19 (a few samples of this study predate the infection). Cell type and time point are not known. The V and J genes are TRBV20-1 and TRBJ2-2; TRBD2 aligns across 8 bases. The sequencing input was PBMCs or a T cell subset sorted from them (not recorded which). The CDR3 sequence: CSAGLAARELFF. CDR3 DNA: TGCAGTGCCGGACTAGCCGCCCGGGAGCTGTTTTTT.